This T cell receptor beta chain was retrieved from a study of identical twins. TCRdb redid the calling of the 5' RACE reads with MiXCR, one entry per CDR3 protein. Among approximately 690,000 distinct CDR3 sequences listed, around 6% were seen once. This clonotype was seen at least ten times. What it binds is not known. V was clipped by 5 bases and J by 0 bases; unmatched bases: 4. The CDR3 totals 15 residues. Germline V CDR1 and CDR2: SGHRS, YFSETQ. The study's findings and limits: The study reached conclusions through statistical analysis that was cross-sectional, not following the same donors.

In every case, the donor was a healthy Caucasian. Sequenced: naive T cells sorted from blood. The clonotype originates from a man aged 18 to 29 in good health. This sequence joins TRBV5-1 and TRBJ2-7; TRBD2 matches at 11 bases. CDR3 in amino acids: CASRLAGGYSYEQYF. CDR3 DNA sequence: TGCGCCAGCAGATTAGCGGGAGGGTACTCCTACGAGCAGTACTTC.